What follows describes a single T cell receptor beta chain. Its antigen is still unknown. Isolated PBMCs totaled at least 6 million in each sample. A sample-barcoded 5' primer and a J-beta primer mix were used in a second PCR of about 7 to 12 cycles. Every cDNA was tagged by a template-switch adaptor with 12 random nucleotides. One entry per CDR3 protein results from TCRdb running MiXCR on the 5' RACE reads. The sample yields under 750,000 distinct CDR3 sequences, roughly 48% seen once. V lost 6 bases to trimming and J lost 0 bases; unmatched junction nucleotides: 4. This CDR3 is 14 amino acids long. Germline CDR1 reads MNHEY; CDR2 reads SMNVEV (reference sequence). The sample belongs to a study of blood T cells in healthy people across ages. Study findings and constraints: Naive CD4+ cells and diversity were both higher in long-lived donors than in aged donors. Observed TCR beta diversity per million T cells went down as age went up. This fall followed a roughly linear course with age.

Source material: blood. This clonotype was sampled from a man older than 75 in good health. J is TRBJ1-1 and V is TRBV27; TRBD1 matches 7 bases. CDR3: CASRGTAMNTEAFF. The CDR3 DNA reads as TGTGCCAGCAGGGGGACAGCGATGAACACTGAAGCTTTCTTT.